This T cell receptor beta chain was recorded in a study of regulatory T cells in long-lasting Graves disease (dated by TCRdb to the early 2020s). The study in broad terms: Antithyroid drugs had been taken for less than 3 months by newly diagnosed Graves' disease patients. This study used TCR sequencing and RNA sequencing of peripheral blood to compare persistent Graves' disease patients against newly diagnosed Graves' disease patients. The study was registered as a clinical trial and conducted in China. A total of about 35 samples underwent TCR sequencing, from roughly 13 patients with persistent Graves' disease and approximately 20 patients with newly diagnosed Graves' disease. What the work shows at the level of the full study, not this receptor alone: TRBV28, TRBJ1-2 and TRBJ2-5 were preferentially used in persistent disease, while TRBV20-1 and TRBJ2-1 were favored in newly diagnosed disease. As a limitation, the authors acknowledged that the small sample size may reduce accuracy. Sequencing and analysis were restricted to the TCR beta chain. More public clonotypes were shared among persistent patients (over 2,500) than among newly diagnosed patients (966). Persistent Graves' disease patients showed lower TCR Shannon entropy and fewer highly expanded clones than newly diagnosed patients, suggesting clonal expansion. Only peripheral blood was studied, because thyroid tissue, the primary lesion, was inaccessible.

V sheds 4 bases and J sheds 2 bases, leaving 13 bases between their ends. For CDR1 and CDR2, the germline V gene lists SGHRS and YFSETQ. The CDR3 covers 15 residues, taking in both the cysteine and the phenylalanine. Kept here is only the CDR3 DNA, which spans 45 bases and is read in frame from base 1. The sample's time point, from its label and the paper: newly diagnosed GD, antithyroid drugs for less than 3 months. For both TCR sequencing and RNA sequencing, RNA was extracted from PBMCs using TRIzol. The diagnosis of Graves' disease was made according to American Thyroid Association guidelines. Patients for the study were recruited at an endocrinology department in Xi'an, China. Each patient gave approximately 9 milliliters of peripheral blood, collected in an EDTA anticoagulant tube. PBMCs were isolated by Ficoll Paque Plus density gradient separation without further T cell sorting. RNA quality was checked with an Agilent 2100 Bioanalyzer and agarose gel, and concentration with a NanoDrop 2000.

Library generation was performed with multiplex PCR. The instrument was an Illumina HiSeq 4000. CDR3 regions were amplified by Arm-PCR with iRepertoire HTBI primers to construct TCR beta libraries. Before sequencing, the PCR products went through gel purification. Processing in the source paper ran as follows. A total of fewer than 65 TRBV and more than twelve TRBJ segments were identified across samples and were used for gene usage analysis of CDR3 amino acid clonotypes. COPE and FqMerger were used to merge the filtered high-quality paired reads into contigs. BLAST was used to align contigs to IMGT TRBV, TRBD and TRBJ reference genes, and CDR3 was defined according to IMGT. Any clonotype with a frequency above 0.1% was counted as a highly expanded clone. Shannon entropy served as the measure of repertoire diversity, while the Gini coefficient captured V-J evenness. A clonotype was considered public if more than one individual shared it. TCRdb reprocessing: public reads trimmed at Q25 with fastp, clones called with MiXCR, in-frame beta chains kept. Each entry is one CDR3 protein sequence, shown with its most common DNA and genes. TCRdb, not the original authors, processed these V and J calls. For this sample the table gives about 400,000 distinct CDR3 sequences, of which about 15% were detected only once. Of the sample, under 9% falls within the top ten clones.

This clonotype was counted many times. Its antigen specificity is not known. It has no much larger one-base neighbor in the sample; base qualities were not kept. These same records also appear under a second study, on T cells in Graves' hyperthyroidism and ophthalmopathy. The second study's paper adds: A patient counted as having stable Graves' hyperthyroidism if no progression to ophthalmopathy occurred over 18 months of follow-up. Hyperthyroidism patients were newly diagnosed, with disease duration under 2 months, and aged 18 to 65 years. Any patient with an uncontrolled infection, another autoimmune disease, pregnancy or lactation was excluded. Diagnoses were established on the basis of clinical symptoms, serum thyroxine and TRAb, thyroid ultrasound, and orbital computed tomography. The TCR CDR3 was subjected to a first round of RT-PCR using the HTBI primer set and the Qiagen OneStep RT-PCR kit. Most expanded thyroid clonotypes (frequency above 0.001) were also found in blood, which suggests that blood repertoires may mirror thyroid immune responses. A model built on a 13 V-J signature distinguished ophthalmopathy from stable hyperthyroidism, reaching about 88% sensitivity and under 84% specificity in cross-validation and 80%/75% in testing. In validation, progression to ophthalmopathy was predicted by the model with nearly 71% sensitivity and nearly 75% specificity, a median of 6.5 months before onset. To identify distinguishing TCR V-J signatures, a discovery cohort of about 100 patients was used, comprising 43 with Graves' ophthalmopathy and around 57 with stable Graves' hyperthyroidism. Prospective prediction of ophthalmopathy was tested in an independent validation cohort of under 20 hyperthyroidism patients and around 16 patients who later progressed to ophthalmopathy. The roughly 100 discovery patients were divided at random into training and test sets in a 7:3 ratio. The study also compared thyroid tissue and blood T-cell repertoires from roughly 6 Graves' hyperthyroidism patients. After sampling, hyperthyroidism patients received methimazole starting at 30 mg daily, and ophthalmopathy patients received high-dose intravenous methylprednisolone. Libraries were constructed in a second round of multiplex PCR, after which size selection and purification were carried out. Libraries were sequenced paired-end with 100 bp reads on an Illumina HiSeq2000. SOAPnuke was used to process the raw data, with reads discarded if the reads contained adapters or uncalled bases, had a mean Phred below 15, or lacked an exact constant-primer or identifier match. COPE v1.2.5 was used to merge the high-quality paired reads, and each unique nucleotide sequence was defined as a clonotype. MiTCR v1.1 was used to align clonotypes to the IMGT TRBV, TRBD and TRBJ reference segments. The analysis was restricted to V-J combinations with a frequency above 0.0001, which together covered just over 98% of the repertoires. A TCS score was defined as the ratio of F50 (clonal expansion) to E x V (chaos), with BLOSUM62-based TCRdist applied between CDR3 peptides within each V-J. Welch's t-statistics and random forest reduced 514 V-J features to 13, which were used in a naive Bayes classifier (R e1071). Sample size was not statistically predetermined, and blinding of investigators to group allocation was not performed. The paper reports TCR Vbeta CDR3 sequencing of more than 120 peripheral blood samples: 40 or so ophthalmopathy, roughly 74 hyperthyroidism and some 17 progressor patients.

The sample in question was peripheral blood mononuclear cells (PBMCs), obtained at new diagnosis, from a patient treated with antithyroid drugs. The chain was built from TRBV5-1 and TRBJ2-4, with TRBD2 as a weak D call on 5 bases. The sequence derives from a woman aged 40 to 50 with Graves disease. Donor details come from another sample of the same person, matched by shared clones. The DNA sequence follows: TGCGCCAGCAGCCCTGGAGGTGGAACCAAAAACATTCAGTACTTC. Its protein reads: CASSPGGGTKNIQYF.